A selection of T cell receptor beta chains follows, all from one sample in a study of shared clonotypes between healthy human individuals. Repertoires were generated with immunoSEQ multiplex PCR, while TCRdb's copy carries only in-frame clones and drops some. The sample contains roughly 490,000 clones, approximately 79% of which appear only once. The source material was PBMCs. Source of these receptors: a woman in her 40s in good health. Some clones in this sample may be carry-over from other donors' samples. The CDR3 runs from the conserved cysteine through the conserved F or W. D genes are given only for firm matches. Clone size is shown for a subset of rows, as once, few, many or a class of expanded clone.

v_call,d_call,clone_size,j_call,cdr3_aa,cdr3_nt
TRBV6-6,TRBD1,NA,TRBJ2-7,CASTKTGGYEQYF,TGTGCCAGCACCAAGACAGGGGGGTACGAGCAGTACTTC
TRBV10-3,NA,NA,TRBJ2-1,CAISESATSYNEQFF,TGTGCCATCAGTGAGTCTGCCACGTCCTACAATGAGCAGTTCTTC
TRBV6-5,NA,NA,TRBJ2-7,CASSPLSETYEQYF,TGTGCCAGCAGTCCTTTAAGCGAAACCTACGAGCAGTACTTC
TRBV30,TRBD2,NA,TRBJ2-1,CAWSLLAGSSYNEQFF,TGTGCCTGGAGTCTATTAGCGGGATCGTCCTACAATGAGCAGTTCTTC
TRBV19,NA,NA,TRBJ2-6,CASRTPSGANVLTF,TGTGCCAGTAGAACCCCCTCTGGGGCCAACGTCCTGACTTTC
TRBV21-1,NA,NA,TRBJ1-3,CVPAAFNAAWISGNTIYF,NA
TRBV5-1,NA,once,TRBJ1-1,CASSLARGGTEAFF,TGCGCCAGCAGCTTGGCAAGGGGGGGCACTGAAGCTTTCTTT
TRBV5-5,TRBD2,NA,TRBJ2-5,CASSYIAGAGETQYF,TGTGCCAGCAGCTATATAGCGGGAGCCGGCGAGACCCAGTACTTC
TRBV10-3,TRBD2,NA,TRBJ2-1,CAISEIASGGEQFF,TGTGCCATCAGTGAGATTGCTAGCGGAGGGGAGCAGTTCTTC
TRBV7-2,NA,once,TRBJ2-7,CASSPSGAGGTYEQYF,TGTGCCAGCAGCCCGTCGGGGGCAGGGGGGACCTACGAGCAGTACTTC
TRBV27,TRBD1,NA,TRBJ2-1,CASSQDRGYGEQFF,TGTGCCAGCAGCCAGGACAGGGGGTACGGTGAGCAGTTCTTC
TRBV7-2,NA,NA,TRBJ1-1,CASSLGRQLNTEAFF,TGTGCCAGCAGCTTAGGGAGACAGCTGAACACTGAAGCTTTCTTT
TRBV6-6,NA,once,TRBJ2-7,CASSSPDRVYEQYF,TGTGCCAGCAGTTCCCCGGACCGGGTCTACGAGCAGTACTTC
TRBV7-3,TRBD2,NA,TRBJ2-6,CASSLTGGTGANVLTF,TGTGCCAGCAGCTTAACGGGAGGGACCGGGGCCAACGTCCTGACTTTC
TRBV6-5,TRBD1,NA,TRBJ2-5,CASSYNRGRETQYF,TGTGCCAGCAGTTACAACAGGGGGCGGGAGACCCAGTACTTC
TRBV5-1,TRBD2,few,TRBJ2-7,CASSPGHSPGLAGVYEQYF,TGCGCCAGCAGCCCAGGACACTCACCGGGACTAGCGGGAGTTTACGAGCAGTACTTC
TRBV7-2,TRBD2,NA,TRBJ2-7,CASSSLAGAYEQYF,TGTGCCAGCAGCTCCCTAGCGGGGGCCTACGAGCAGTACTTC
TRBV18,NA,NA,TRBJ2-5,CASSPPSQGETQYF,TGTGCCAGCTCACCACCGTCGCAGGGAGAGACCCAGTACTTC
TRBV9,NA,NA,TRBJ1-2,CASSVAHGGYTF,TGTGCCAGCAGCGTAGCCCACGGGGGCTACACCTTC
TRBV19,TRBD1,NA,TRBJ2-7,CASSTGQGGQEQYF,TGTGCCAGTAGTACGGGACAGGGCGGGCAGGAGCAGTACTTC
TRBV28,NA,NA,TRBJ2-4,CASSSSWDIQYF,TGTGCCAGCAGTTCTTCTTGGGACATTCAGTACTTC
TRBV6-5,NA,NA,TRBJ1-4,CASTLRAGNEKLFF,TGTGCCAGCACCCTGCGGGCGGGCAATGAAAAACTGTTTTTT
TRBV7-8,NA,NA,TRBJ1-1,CASSTGASTMNTEAFF,TGTGCCAGCAGTACCGGGGCCAGTACAATGAACACTGAAGCTTTCTTT